This TCR beta chain was captured in a study of blood T cell repertoires in COVID-19. With 6 bases clipped from V and 8 bases from J, the junction kept 7 bases outside the gene matches. Germline assignment: CDR1 MNHEY and CDR2 SVGAGI. The CDR3 covers 14 residues. Study processing details: By means of reference gene primer amplification, nucleated cell counts were estimated. Sequenced by immunoSEQ multiplex PCR; TCRdb stores in-frame clones only, minus some. The V and J calls and clone size were taken over from that table, and D and trimming were inferred from the DNA. Among about 230,000 clones listed, around 83% were seen once.

The sequencing input was peripheral blood. This receptor was obtained from a woman between 45 and 65 years old with acute or convalescent COVID-19. The chain is built from TRBV6-5 and TRBJ1-1; TRBD1 matches 12 bases. CDR3 in DNA: TGTGCCAGCAGCCCCGGGACAGGGGGCTTCGAAGCTTTCTTT. Translation: CASSPGTGGFEAFF.